A single sample gave rise to the 5 T cell receptor beta chains below, sequenced in a study of metastatic and nonmetastatic thyroid tumors. Prior to thyroid surgery, none of the patients had received any treatment. TCRdb used MiXCR to call clones anew from the PCR reads. The profile shows 16,000 or so clones, about 26% of them singletons. The sequencing input was adjacent normal tissue. Receptors originate from a female donor with papillary thyroid cancer or a benign thyroid nodule (not recorded which). Some clones in this sample may be carry-over from other donors' samples.

This clone has only a few counts. This chain uses TRBV12-3 or TRBV12-4 with TRBJ1-1; TRBD1 might be the D (6 bases). The CDR3 totals 13 residues. Trimming left V 6 bases short and J 4 bases short, with 12 bases between. The chain's CDR3 is CASSRQQGTEAFF. The CDR3 DNA follows: TGTGCCAGCAGCCGCCAACAGGGCACTGAAGCTTTCTTT.

The chain combines TRBV11-1 with TRBJ1-1; D unresolved. Germline lookup yields CDR1 SGHAT and CDR2 FQDESV (reference sequence). The V end was cut by 5 bases, the J end by 5 bases, with 12 bases between. This CDR3 has 13 residues. As DNA, the CDR3 is TGTGCCAGCAGCCGGGCCCCGGGGACTGAAGCTTTCTTT. Translating it yields CASSRAPGTEAFF.

The V and J genes are TRBV20-1 and TRBJ2-5; the match to TRBD1 covers 8 bases. Germline lookup yields CDR1 DFQATT and CDR2 SNEGSKA (reference sequence). This CDR3 contains 15 residues. V trimming: 5 bases; J trimming: 5 bases; junction bases outside the gene matches: 13. CDR3: CSAQDRAIGIETQYF. The DNA of the CDR3 is TGCAGTGCTCAGGACAGGGCGATTGGTATTGAGACCCAGTACTTC.

This clone was counted between two and nine times. The chain links TRBV19 to TRBJ2-3; weak D call: TRBD2 (6 bases). V dropped 7 bases and J dropped 4 bases, with 18 bases sitting between them. Germline values: CDR1 LNHDA, CDR2 SQIVND (reference sequence). The CDR3 has 15 residues. DNA for the CDR3: TGTGCCAGTACCGAGACGGCGGGAAGAGCAGATACGCAGTATTTT. Encoded protein: CASTETAGRADTQYF.

In its sample, this clone was seen a few times. The J gene is TRBJ2-7, the V gene TRBV28, with 7 bases lining up with TRBD1. In germline, CDR1 is MDHEN, CDR2 SYDVKM. This CDR3 has 13 amino acids. The junction had 6 bases not matched to a gene; V was cut back by 10 bases and J by 0 bases. This CDR3 reads CATSRDSSYEQYF. The CDR3 DNA follows: TGTGCCACCAGCCGGGACAGCTCCTACGAGCAGTACTTC.